Listed here are 5 T cell receptor beta chains from one sample, sequenced in a study of metastatic and nonmetastatic thyroid tumors. Every patient underwent thyroid surgery untreated. Via MiXCR, TCRdb re-called the PCR reads. The sample comprises roughly 41,000 clones, approximately 15% of which are singletons, and less than 4.5% rests with the top ten. The source material was blood. Receptor source: a female donor with papillary thyroid cancer or a benign thyroid nodule (not recorded which). Some clones in this sample may be carry-over from other donors' samples.

This clone was detected many times. CDR3 protein: CASSLGGSDTQYF. As DNA, the CDR3 is TGTGCCAGCAGCTTGGGGGGGTCCGATACGCAGTATTTT. The chain couples TRBV5-6 to TRBJ2-3; D possibly uses TRBD1 or TRBD2 (5 bases each). This CDR3 has 13 residues. CDR1 is SGHDT, CDR2 YYEEEE, per germline. V lost 0 bases and J lost 6, with 8 bases in between.

A few counts support this clone. The chain joins TRBV9 to TRBJ2-5, with TRBD2 identical over 8 bases. There are 17 residues in the CDR3. Unmatched junction bases numbered 16, after V lost 4 bases and J lost 5 bases. The germline V gene encodes CDR1 SGDLS and CDR2 YYNGEE. DNA for the CDR3: TGTGCCAGCAGCTGGGGGGCTAGCGGGTGGGCCCGGGAGACCCAGTACTTC. Its translation is CASSWGASGWARETQYF. Using reference TRBV9 and TRBJ2-5 for the parts outside the CDR3, the full variable domain is DSGVTQTPKHLITATGQRVTLRCSPRSGDLSVYWYQQSLDQGLQFLIQYYNGEERAKGNILERFSAQQFPDLHSELNLSSLELGDSALYFCASSWGASGWARETQYFGPGTRLLVL.

This clone was seen many times. This chain connects TRBV20-1 to TRBJ2-1; 8 nucleotides align to TRBD2. CDR3 length: 14 residues. Germline trimming cut 5 bases from V and 6 bases from J; bases unmatched to any gene: 9. From germline, CDR1 is DFQATT and CDR2 SNEGSKA (reference sequence). In DNA form, the CDR3 reads TGCAGTGCTGGGCCAGCGGGAGAGGGCAATGAGCAGTTCTTC. It encodes CSAGPAGEGNEQFF.

This clone occurred many times. The gene calls are TRBV2 and TRBJ2-1; D not certain. V shed 7 bases and J shed 7 bases, with 23 bases lying between them. CDR3 length equals 16 residues. Germline-derived CDR1 and CDR2 are SNHLY and FYNNEI. The CDR3 DNA is TGTGCCAGCACTAAAAACGAGCGTGTCCTAGGGAATGAGCAGTTCTTC. Translated: CASTKNERVLGNEQFF.

This clone has a count of ten or more. This chain uses TRBV10-3 with TRBJ2-7; 7 bases align to TRBD1. J was trimmed by 0 bases and V by 0 bases; bases with no gene match: 5. The CDR3 totals 16 residues. Germline V gives CDR1 ENHRY, CDR2 SYGVKD. CDR3 loop: CAISESGTVSSYEQYF. In DNA form, the CDR3 reads TGTGCCATCAGTGAGTCCGGGACAGTCAGCTCCTACGAGCAGTACTTC.